A selection of T cell receptor beta chains follows, all from one sample in a study of blood T cell repertoires in COVID-19. TCRdb's copy holds only in-frame clones and misses some; the assay was immunoSEQ multiplex PCR. The table has roughly 56,000 clones, more than 85% seen once. Sequenced: peripheral blood. The receptors shown here come from a man aged 50-59 years with active COVID-19. The CDR3 runs from the conserved cysteine through the conserved F or W. The order of the fields is V gene, D gene, clone size, J gene, CDR3 DNA, CDR3 protein. D genes are given only for firm matches. Expanded clones get a size class; other rows say once, few or many, or leave the size out.

TRBV5-8,-,-,TRBJ2-2,TGTGCCAGCAGCTTGGGGCTTAACACCGGGGAGCTGTTTTTT,CASSLGLNTGELFF
TRBV19,-,-,TRBJ1-2,TGTGCCAGTAGTTTCCTAAGCGACAGGTATCTTGCCTTC,CASSFLSDRYLAF
TRBV2,TRBD2,-,TRBJ2-7,TGTGCCAGCAGTGTACTAGCGGGAGTTGGCGAGCAGTACTTC,CASSVLAGVGEQYF
TRBV4-2,TRBD2,-,TRBJ2-3,TGTGCCAGCAGCCCGACTAGCGGGGCATACACAGATACGCAGTATTTT,CASSPTSGAYTDTQYF
TRBV6-4,-,few,TRBJ2-2,TGTGCCAGCAGTGACACCGGCACCGGGGAGCTGTTTTTT,CASSDTGTGELFF
TRBV7-2,TRBD1,-,TRBJ1-2,TGTGCCAGCGCCGGGGGGACAGGGCTTAGTAATGGCTACACCTTC,CASAGGTGLSNGYTF
TRBV10-3,TRBD2,-,TRBJ2-7,TGTGCCATCAGTGAGTCGGGAGGGCTCCTCTCCTACGAGCAGTACTTC,CAISESGGLLSYEQYF
TRBV25-1,-,-,TRBJ2-1,TGTGCCAGCAGTGATCCTTCGGGGAGCTCCTACAATGAGCAGTTCTTC,CASSDPSGSSYNEQFF
TRBV12-3/TRBV12-4,-,-,TRBJ2-7,TGTGCCAGCAGCCTAAGCAATTACGAGCAGTACTTC,CASSLSNYEQYF
TRBV4-1,-,-,TRBJ1-3,TGCGCCAGCAGCCCTCCCCTGGCAGTTATCAACGGAAACACCATATATTTT,CASSPPLAVINGNTIYF
TRBV6-2/TRBV6-3,-,-,TRBJ2-7,TGTGCCAGCAGTTACACGTTTTACGGTGACAACCCTTACGAGCAGTACTTC,CASSYTFYGDNPYEQYF
TRBV9,-,-,TRBJ1-2,TGTGCCAGCAGCGTAGCCGATCCCGAGTATGGCTACACCTTC,CASSVADPEYGYTF
TRBV13,TRBD1,-,TRBJ2-3,TGTGCCAGCAGCGAACTGGGGACAGACCCGATGGATACGCAGTATTTT,CASSELGTDPMDTQYF
TRBV4-1,-,-,TRBJ1-1,TGCGCCAGCAGCCGGGGGGAAACTGAAGCTTTCTTT,CASSRGETEAFF
TRBV11-2,-,-,TRBJ2-6,TGTGCCAGCAGCCCTCGGTTATTTGGGGCCAACGTCCTGACTTTC,CASSPRLFGANVLTF
TRBV7-2,TRBD1,-,TRBJ1-6,TGTGCCAGCAGGTGGCAGGGGGCAAATTCACCCCTCCACTTT,CASRWQGANSPLHF
TRBV3-1/TRBV3-2,-,-,TRBJ2-7,TGTGCCAGCAGCCGGGGGGACTACGAGCAGTACTTC,CASSRGDYEQYF
TRBV4-3,-,few,TRBJ2-7,TGCGCCAGCAGCCAAGTATTGATGGAGCTTGGCTACGAGCAGTACTTC,CASSQVLMELGYEQYF
TRBV5-1,-,-,TRBJ1-2,TGCGCCAGCAGCTCCAGGGATGGCTACACCTTC,CASSSRDGYTF
TRBV3-1/TRBV3-2,TRBD2,-,TRBJ2-2,TGTGCCAGCAGCCCCAGCGGGGGGGGGATGTTTTTT,CASSPSGGGMFF
TRBV28,-,-,TRBJ1-4,TGTGCCAGCAGTTTGACACAAATAAATGAAAAACTGTTTTTT,CASSLTQINEKLFF
TRBV27,TRBD1,-,TRBJ2-3,TGTGCCAGCAGACAGGGGTGGACGCAGTATTTT,CASRQGWTQYF
TRBV6-4,-,few,TRBJ1-5,TGTGCCAGCAGTGTTTCGGGGGGCAATCAGCCCCAGCATTTT,CASSVSGGNQPQHF
TRBV27,TRBD2,few,TRBJ2-1,TGTGCCAGCTCAGAGGCGGGAGAAGTCAATGAGCAGTTCTTC,CASSEAGEVNEQFF
TRBV20-1,-,once,TRBJ2-7,TGCAGTGCTCGCCAGACCTACGAGCAGTACTTC,CSARQTYEQYF
TRBV18,-,once,TRBJ1-2,TGTGCCAGCTCACCACGGAGGTTAGATGGCTACACCTTC,CASSPRRLDGYTF
TRBV5-1,-,-,TRBJ1-1,TGCGCCAGCAGCCCATCGGGATGGCTCATGAACACTGAAGCTTTCTTT,CASSPSGWLMNTEAFF
TRBV21-1,-,-,TRBJ2-1,TGTGCCAGCAGCAAAGAGGTAGCGGGAGAATCTAGTAATGAGCAGTTCTTC,CASSKEVAGESSNEQFF
TRBV21-1,-,-,TRBJ2-3,TGTGCCAGCAGCATTTGGCTGTCAAGCACAGATACGCAGTATTTT,CASSIWLSSTDTQYF
TRBV5-6,TRBD2,-,TRBJ2-5,TGTGCCAGCAGCTCGACTAGCGGGAGGCTAGAGACCCAGTACTTC,CASSSTSGRLETQYF
TRBV27,TRBD2,-,TRBJ2-1,TGTGCCAGCAGACCTCCGGGACTAGCGGGAGTCAATGAGCAGTTCTTC,CASRPPGLAGVNEQFF
TRBV7-9,-,-,TRBJ2-3,TGTGCCAGCAGCGAGTCCGATACGCAGTATTTT,CASSESDTQYF
TRBV7-2,-,-,TRBJ2-3,TGTGCCAGCAGCATCAGGACTGGCTCAGATACGCAGTATTTT,CASSIRTGSDTQYF
TRBV7-2,-,-,TRBJ2-5,TGTGCCAGCAGAGCCCGCCCCCAAGAGACCCAGTACTTC,CASRARPQETQYF
TRBV27,TRBD1,-,TRBJ1-5,TGTGCCAGCAGTCCGAACACCGGGACAGTACTCCATCAGCCCCAGCATTTT,CASSPNTGTVLHQPQHF